The entry below describes one T cell receptor (beta chain). The assay was immunoSEQ multiplex PCR, and TCRdb's table has in-frame clones only and misses some. The sample lists roughly 100,000 clones; less than 96% were seen once. The entry originates in a study of technical replicates of blood from a few donors. This CDR3 spans 14 amino acids. The V and J ends lost 4 bases and 2 bases, in that order; junction bases with no gene match: 4. The germline V gene encodes CDR1 LNHDA and CDR2 SQIVND (reference sequence). Sequencing was performed on T cells isolated from PBMCs. The chain uses TRBV19 and TRBJ1-2; TRBD1 matches 7 bases. This clonotype was obtained from a human donor in good health. This CDR3 reads CASSTWDSNYGYTF. CDR3 in DNA: TGTGCCAGTAGTACCTGGGACAGCAACTATGGCTACACCTTC.